The 3 T cell receptor beta chains listed next were all sequenced from one sample in a study of OX40 agonist ivuxolimab in advanced cancers. Assay: immunoSEQ multiplex PCR; the TCRdb copy retains only in-frame clones and omits some. The sample holds 55,000 to 85,000 clones, 92% seen once. Source: CD4+ or CD8+ T cells sorted from blood, taken in a trial of the OX40 agonist ivuxolimab. These receptor sequences come from an adult with an advanced solid tumor such as melanoma, head and neck, liver or kidney cancer.

The chain carries TRBV29-1 and TRBJ1-2; D is ambiguous. The V end was cut by 8 bases, the J end by 8 bases, with 21 bases between. Germline-derived CDR1 and CDR2 are SQVTM and ANQGSEA. The CDR3 contains 13 residues. The CDR3 loop reads CSIPSLAGRGYTF. CDR3 DNA sequence: TGCAGCATTCCCTCCTTGGCCGGCCGCGGCTACACCTTC.

The gene calls are TRBV4-2 and TRBJ2-7, with 16 bases identical to TRBD2. The CDR3 totals 15 residues. Germline V gene lookup returns CDR1 LGHNA and CDR2 YNFKEQ. With 3 bases clipped from V and 5 bases from J, the junction kept 1 base outside the gene matches. The CDR3 nucleotides are TGTGCCAGCAGCCAGGGACTAGCGGGGGGGAACGAGCAGTACTTC. It encodes CASSQGLAGGNEQYF.

Here the CDR3 reads CASSLRVGVPDTQYF. In nucleotides, the CDR3 is TGTGCCAGCAGCCTCCGTGTCGGGGTTCCAGATACGCAGTATTTT. The chain uses TRBV11-2 and TRBJ2-3; a weak D match, TRBD2 (5 bases). The CDR3 has 15 amino acids. CDR1 and CDR2 (germline): SGHAT, FQNNGV. V dropped 5 bases and J dropped 4 bases, with 16 bases sitting between them.